This T cell receptor (beta chain) was found in a study of blood T cell repertoires in COVID-19. Study-level background: COVID-19 samples, acute and convalescent, were from the United States, Italy and Spain. PBMCs, B-cell-depleted T cells, or T cells provided the cDNA or gDNA that made up the material.

Trimming cost V 0 bases and J 6 bases, with 9 bases left between them. CDR1 is MNHEY and CDR2 is SVGAGI in the germline V gene. The CDR3 has 14 residues. In the authors' methods: Nucleated cell number was recorded as an estimate derived from reference gene primer amplification. Sequencing was performed with immunoSEQ multiplex PCR; in TCRdb, only in-frame clones are kept and a portion is missing. V, J and clone size reflect that table, while D and trimming were determined from the DNA. This sample carries more than 80,000 clones, around 91% of them seen once, and the ten largest clones take 5% to 7%.

The chain employs TRBV6-5 and TRBJ1-5; D may be TRBD1 (5 bases). Sequenced input: peripheral blood. The TCR comes from a man between 18 and 35 years old with COVID-19, enrolled during active disease. CDR3 residues: CASSYSRVGQPQHF. The CDR3 nucleotides are TGTGCCAGCAGTTACTCCAGGGTTGGTCAGCCCCAGCATTTT.